The rows below give T cell receptor beta chains drawn from one sample of a study of T cells after yellow fever vaccination. TCRdb recomputed calls from the 5' RACE reads with MiXCR, one row per CDR3 protein. The sample yields some 240,000 distinct CDR3 sequences, approximately 3.6% seen once. The sequencing here drew on PBMCs, taken 15 days after the yellow fever booster vaccination. Receptor source: a man between 18 and 35 years old who received the YFV17D yellow fever vaccine. Both conserved end residues are part of each CDR3. Fields, in order: D gene, V gene, J gene, CDR3 length, clone size, CDR3 protein, CDR3 DNA. D genes are given only for firm matches. For some rows the clone size is stated as once, few or many, or as a class when expanded; others skip it.

D gene: .
V gene: TRBV28
J gene: TRBJ2-1
CDR3 length: 12
clone size: many
CDR3 protein: CASGGTYNEQFF
CDR3 DNA: TGTGCCAGTGGGGGGACCTACAATGAGCAGTTCTTC

D gene: TRBD2
V gene: TRBV5-1
J gene: TRBJ2-7
CDR3 length: 13
clone size: many
CDR3 protein: CASSLGLAGEQYF
CDR3 DNA: TGCGCCAGCAGCTTGGGGCTAGCGGGCGAGCAGTACTTC

D gene: TRBD2
V gene: TRBV12-3/TRBV12-4
J gene: TRBJ2-1
CDR3 length: 16
clone size: .
CDR3 protein: CASRGILAGGLGEQFF
CDR3 DNA: TGTGCCAGCAGGGGGATACTAGCGGGGGGGCTCGGTGAGCAGTTCTTC

D gene: .
V gene: TRBV6-2/TRBV6-3
J gene: TRBJ1-6
CDR3 length: 12
clone size: many
CDR3 protein: CASRPDISPLHF
CDR3 DNA: TGTGCCAGCAGGCCCGACATCTCACCCCTCCACTTT

D gene: .
V gene: TRBV6-4
J gene: TRBJ2-3
CDR3 length: 14
clone size: many
CDR3 protein: CASSDSKGTDTQYF
CDR3 DNA: TGTGCCAGCAGTGACTCGAAAGGGACAGATACGCAGTATTTT

D gene: .
V gene: TRBV5-1
J gene: TRBJ2-5
CDR3 length: 20
clone size: many
CDR3 protein: CASSLGLQGRTTGHYVTQYF
CDR3 DNA: TGCGCCAGCAGCTTGGGTCTTCAAGGGCGGACAACCGGTCATTATGTGACCCAGTACTTC

D gene: TRBD1
V gene: TRBV19
J gene: TRBJ1-5
CDR3 length: 20
clone size: few
CDR3 protein: CASSIDSETGGQYGNQPQHF
CDR3 DNA: TGTGCCAGTAGTATAGATTCGGAGACAGGGGGTCAATATGGCAATCAGCCCCAGCATTTT

D gene: .
V gene: TRBV7-9
J gene: TRBJ1-2
CDR3 length: 16
clone size: many
CDR3 protein: CASSLSGAGFHYGYTF
CDR3 DNA: TGTGCCAGCAGTCTTTCAGGGGCCGGCTTTCACTATGGCTACACCTTC

D gene: TRBD1
V gene: TRBV7-2
J gene: TRBJ2-1
CDR3 length: 14
clone size: many
CDR3 protein: CASSLDRGANEQFF
CDR3 DNA: TGTGCCAGCAGCTTGGACAGGGGGGCAAATGAGCAGTTCTTC

D gene: .
V gene: TRBV7-8
J gene: TRBJ2-2
CDR3 length: 15
clone size: many
CDR3 protein: CASSLASGITGELFF
CDR3 DNA: TGTGCCAGCAGCTTAGCGTCAGGGATCACCGGGGAGCTGTTTTTT

D gene: .
V gene: TRBV14
J gene: TRBJ2-3
CDR3 length: 14
clone size: many
CDR3 protein: CASSQVQGPDTQYF
CDR3 DNA: TGTGCCAGCAGCCAAGTGCAGGGCCCAGATACGCAGTATTTT

D gene: .
V gene: TRBV7-8
J gene: TRBJ2-2
CDR3 length: 14
clone size: many
CDR3 protein: CASSFLRETGELFF
CDR3 DNA: TGTGCCAGCAGCTTTCTCAGAGAGACCGGGGAGCTGTTTTTT

D gene: .
V gene: TRBV6-2/TRBV6-3
J gene: TRBJ2-1
CDR3 length: 15
clone size: many
CDR3 protein: CASRLLGSAYNEQFF
CDR3 DNA: TGTGCCAGTAGACTCCTCGGGAGTGCCTACAATGAGCAGTTCTTC

D gene: .
V gene: TRBV5-1
J gene: TRBJ1-1
CDR3 length: 15
clone size: many
CDR3 protein: CASPPPGHKNTEAFF
CDR3 DNA: TGCGCCAGCCCTCCGCCGGGACACAAGAACACTGAAGCTTTCTTT

D gene: .
V gene: TRBV27
J gene: TRBJ2-7
CDR3 length: 17
clone size: few
CDR3 protein: CASSLTGGPGQTYEQYF
CDR3 DNA: TGTGCCAGCAGTTTGACCGGGGGGCCGGGACAGACCTACGAGCAGTACTTC

D gene: TRBD1
V gene: TRBV10-3
J gene: TRBJ1-1
CDR3 length: 14
clone size: many
CDR3 protein: CAISGTGGAGEAFF
CDR3 DNA: TGTGCCATCAGTGGGACAGGGGGCGCGGGTGAAGCTTTCTTT

D gene: TRBD2
V gene: TRBV7-6
J gene: TRBJ2-1
CDR3 length: 20
clone size: many
CDR3 protein: CASSPRDGGGGASSYNEQFF
CDR3 DNA: TGTGCCAGCAGCCCCAGGGATGGTGGCGGGGGGGCCAGCTCCTACAATGAGCAGTTCTTC

D gene: TRBD2
V gene: TRBV18
J gene: TRBJ2-1
CDR3 length: 15
clone size: many
CDR3 protein: CASSPAGGSYNEQFF
CDR3 DNA: TGTGCCAGCTCACCGGCGGGGGGCTCCTACAATGAGCAGTTCTTC

D gene: TRBD2
V gene: TRBV28
J gene: TRBJ2-1
CDR3 length: 15
clone size: few
CDR3 protein: CASSSPETSVDEQFF
CDR3 DNA: TGTGCCAGCAGTTCACCCGAGACTAGCGTCGATGAGCAGTTCTTC

D gene: .
V gene: TRBV10-2
J gene: TRBJ2-2
CDR3 length: 13
clone size: many
CDR3 protein: CASSDAAGGELFF
CDR3 DNA: TGCGCCAGCAGTGACGCGGCGGGCGGGGAGCTGTTTTTT

D gene: TRBD1
V gene: TRBV5-1
J gene: TRBJ1-4
CDR3 length: 16
clone size: .
CDR3 protein: CASRPGQGLTNEKLFF
CDR3 DNA: TGCGCCAGCCGACCAGGACAGGGTTTAACTAATGAAAAACTGTTTTTT

D gene: .
V gene: TRBV4-1
J gene: TRBJ1-2
CDR3 length: 16
clone size: many
CDR3 protein: CASSQSSLDGLYGYTF
CDR3 DNA: TGCGCCAGCAGCCAGAGCTCGTTGGACGGATTATATGGCTACACCTTC

D gene: .
V gene: TRBV7-2
J gene: TRBJ2-2
CDR3 length: 14
clone size: many
CDR3 protein: CASSLVALGTELFF
CDR3 DNA: TGTGCCAGCAGCTTAGTGGCGCTAGGAACGGAGCTGTTTTTT

D gene: TRBD1
V gene: TRBV7-3
J gene: TRBJ2-7
CDR3 length: 15
clone size: many
CDR3 protein: CASSLPGQADYEQYF
CDR3 DNA: TGTGCCAGCAGCTTGCCGGGACAGGCGGACTACGAGCAGTACTTC

D gene: TRBD1
V gene: TRBV10-3
J gene: TRBJ2-7
CDR3 length: 14
clone size: many
CDR3 protein: CAIRGTGHSGEQYF
CDR3 DNA: TGTGCCATCAGGGGGACAGGGCACTCTGGGGAGCAGTACTTC

D gene: TRBD1
V gene: TRBV4-3
J gene: TRBJ1-6
CDR3 length: 14
clone size: .
CDR3 protein: CASSHGTGVSPLHF
CDR3 DNA: TGCGCCAGCAGCCATGGGACAGGCGTATCACCCCTCCACTTT

D gene: TRBD1
V gene: TRBV5-6
J gene: TRBJ1-5
CDR3 length: 13
clone size: many
CDR3 protein: CASSVGTEQPQHF
CDR3 DNA: TGTGCCAGCAGCGTTGGGACAGAGCAGCCCCAGCATTTT

D gene: .
V gene: TRBV30
J gene: TRBJ1-6
CDR3 length: 13
clone size: few
CDR3 protein: CAWSETTDSPLHF
CDR3 DNA: TGTGCCTGGAGCGAGACAACGGATTCACCCCTCCACTTT

D gene: .
V gene: TRBV7-2
J gene: TRBJ1-5
CDR3 length: 14
clone size: many
CDR3 protein: CASSPFRLDQPQHF
CDR3 DNA: TGTGCCAGCAGCCCTTTCCGTTTGGATCAGCCCCAGCATTTT

D gene: .
V gene: TRBV29-1
J gene: TRBJ1-1
CDR3 length: 15
clone size: many
CDR3 protein: CSVESGRRLIPEAFF
CDR3 DNA: TGCAGCGTTGAATCCGGACGGCGTCTTATACCTGAAGCTTTCTTT

D gene: TRBD2
V gene: TRBV5-1
J gene: TRBJ2-3
CDR3 length: 15
clone size: many
CDR3 protein: CASSSTRGGGNTQYF
CDR3 DNA: TGCGCCAGCAGCAGTACACGGGGGGGAGGAAATACGCAGTATTTT

D gene: .
V gene: TRBV12-3/TRBV12-4
J gene: TRBJ1-6
CDR3 length: 12
clone size: many
CDR3 protein: CASGGLRSPLHF
CDR3 DNA: TGTGCCAGCGGGGGGCTGCGGTCACCCCTCCACTTT

D gene: .
V gene: TRBV5-1
J gene: TRBJ2-3
CDR3 length: 15
clone size: many
CDR3 protein: CASSPQRGGTDTQYF
CDR3 DNA: TGCGCCAGCAGCCCTCAACGCGGGGGCACAGATACGCAGTATTTT

D gene: .
V gene: TRBV20-1
J gene: TRBJ1-4
CDR3 length: 16
clone size: .
CDR3 protein: CSARDANQLWNEKLFF
CDR3 DNA: TGCAGTGCTAGAGATGCCAACCAACTGTGGAATGAAAAACTGTTTTTT

D gene: .
V gene: TRBV7-2
J gene: TRBJ2-2
CDR3 length: 12
clone size: many
CDR3 protein: CASSYYTGELFF
CDR3 DNA: TGTGCCAGCAGCTATTACACCGGGGAGCTGTTTTTT

D gene: .
V gene: TRBV5-4
J gene: TRBJ1-1
CDR3 length: 15
clone size: many
CDR3 protein: CASSWGPELNTEAFF
CDR3 DNA: TGTGCCAGCAGCTGGGGCCCGGAATTGAACACTGAAGCTTTCTTT

D gene: .
V gene: TRBV30
J gene: TRBJ2-5
CDR3 length: 15
clone size: few
CDR3 protein: CAWSVYSRVKETQYF
CDR3 DNA: TGTGCCTGGAGTGTATATAGCAGGGTAAAAGAGACCCAGTACTTC

D gene: TRBD2
V gene: TRBV6-2/TRBV6-3
J gene: TRBJ2-3
CDR3 length: 16
clone size: many
CDR3 protein: CASSYRFELARDTQYF
CDR3 DNA: TGTGCCAGCAGTTACCGCTTCGAACTAGCGAGGGATACGCAGTATTTT

D gene: .
V gene: TRBV10-1
J gene: TRBJ2-1
CDR3 length: 14
clone size: .
CDR3 protein: CASSTGVNYNEQFF
CDR3 DNA: TGCGCCAGCAGTACTGGGGTGAACTACAATGAGCAGTTCTTC

D gene: .
V gene: TRBV20-1
J gene: TRBJ2-1
CDR3 length: 13
clone size: many
CDR3 protein: CSAVTGSTDEQFF
CDR3 DNA: TGCAGTGCCGTGACCGGAAGTACGGATGAGCAGTTCTTC

D gene: .
V gene: TRBV10-3
J gene: TRBJ2-1
CDR3 length: 14
clone size: many
CDR3 protein: CAISGDLTNNEQFF
CDR3 DNA: TGTGCCATCAGTGGGGACCTAACAAACAATGAGCAGTTCTTC

D gene: TRBD2
V gene: TRBV12-3/TRBV12-4
J gene: TRBJ2-1
CDR3 length: 16
clone size: many
CDR3 protein: CASSFLAGVFDNEQFF
CDR3 DNA: TGTGCCAGCAGTTTCCTAGCGGGGGTTTTCGACAATGAGCAGTTCTTC

D gene: .
V gene: TRBV27
J gene: TRBJ2-5
CDR3 length: 15
clone size: many
CDR3 protein: CASSLSGSAGRAQYF
CDR3 DNA: TGTGCCAGCAGTTTATCAGGTTCAGCGGGTAGGGCCCAGTACTTC

D gene: .
V gene: TRBV24-1
J gene: TRBJ2-2
CDR3 length: 17
clone size: many
CDR3 protein: CATSGSRGGPNTGELFF
CDR3 DNA: TGTGCCACCAGTGGCTCGAGAGGGGGGCCGAACACCGGGGAGCTGTTTTTT